The next 29 T cell receptor beta chains were all read from a single sample in a study of blood T cells in healthy people across ages. The authors ran a second PCR of about 6 to 12 cycles using a sample-barcoded 5' primer and a J-beta primer mix. TCRdb called the 5' RACE reads again in MiXCR, with one record for every CDR3 protein. The table shows approximately 850,000 distinct CDR3 sequences, with roughly 60% occurring only once. The sample consisted of blood. All receptors derive from a man in his thirties or forties in good health.

The chain joins TRBV25-1 to TRBJ1-1, with D possibly being TRBD1 (6 bases). V was shortened by 4 bases and J by 6 bases, with 12 bases between the two germline ends. Germline values: CDR1 MGHDK, CDR2 SYGVNS. This CDR3 spans 13 amino acids. The CDR3 spells CASSGQGRAEAFF. As DNA, the CDR3 is TGTGCCAGCAGTGGTCAGGGGAGGGCTGAAGCTTTCTTT.

V and J are TRBV6-5 and TRBJ1-1; D is uncertain. Deletions cut 0 bases from V and 0 bases from J, with 11 bases between. Germline V gives CDR1 MNHEY, CDR2 SVGAGI. This CDR3 region has 16 residues. The CDR3 spells CASSYSGGPLNTEAFF. The CDR3 coding sequence is TGTGCCAGCAGTTACTCGGGAGGGCCCTTGAACACTGAAGCTTTCTTT.

In this sample, this clonotype turned up a few times. The chain employs TRBV3-1 and TRBJ1-6; D gene ambiguous. Deletions cut 5 bases from V and 10 bases from J, with 15 bases between. The CDR3 extends over 14 amino acids. Germline V CDR1 and CDR2: LGHDT, YNNKEL (reference sequence). The CDR3 bases are TGTGCCAGCAGCACCGCCGGGTCAAACTCACCCCTCCACTTT. Its translation is CASSTAGSNSPLHF.

The chain recombines TRBV4-2 with TRBJ2-3; D is unclear. Trimming cost V 2 bases and J 4 bases, with 7 bases left between them. Per the germline V gene, CDR1 is LGHNA and CDR2 is YNFKEQ. There are 13 residues in the CDR3. CDR3 protein: CASSQTGADTQYF. CDR3 in DNA: TGTGCCAGCAGCCAAACTGGGGCAGATACGCAGTATTTT.

The gene calls are TRBV11-3 and TRBJ2-5; unclear D gene. CDR3 length equals 14 residues. The V gene's germline CDR1 is SGHNT and CDR2 YENEEA. V was shortened by 6 bases and J by 6 bases, with 17 bases between the two germline ends. The CDR3 bases are TGTGCCAGCAGTCCTAGTAGTGACCGGCAGACCCAGTACTTC. This sequence encodes CASSPSSDRQTQYF.

This clonotype was seen a few times. The chain couples TRBV3-1 to TRBJ1-2, with 8 bases matching TRBD1. The CDR3 extends over 18 amino acids. V shed 0 bases, J shed 6 bases, and the junction held 15 bases outside the gene matches. Germline assignment: CDR1 LGHDT and CDR2 YNNKEL (reference sequence). The CDR3 region is CASSQEAGGSVRRDGYTF. Written as DNA, the CDR3 is TGTGCCAGCAGCCAAGAAGCAGGGGGCTCGGTTCGTCGGGATGGCTACACCTTC. The variable domain in full, with the rest retrieved from reference TRBV3-1 and TRBJ1-2, is DTAVSQTPKYLVTQMGNDKSIKCEQNLGHDTMYWYKQDSKKFLKIMFSYNNKELIINETVPNRFSPKSPDKAHLNLHINSLELGDSAVYFCASSQEAGGSVRRDGYTFGSGTRLTVV.

The chain couples TRBV5-1 to TRBJ1-2; tentative D call: TRBD1 (6 bases). From germline, CDR1 is SGHRS and CDR2 YFSETQ. This CDR3 is 16 amino acids long. The ends were cut back, 0 bases at V and 0 bases at J, with 12 bases in the middle. CDR3 DNA sequence: TGCGCCAGCAGCTTGGGGGACACCAGACCTAACTATGGCTACACCTTC. It translates to CASSLGDTRPNYGYTF.

A single count supports this clonotype. The chain joins TRBV20-1 to TRBJ2-7, with 13 bases fitting TRBD2. Germline CDR1 is DFQATT and CDR2 is SNEGSKA (reference sequence). The length of the CDR3 is 19 residues. V lost 2 bases to trimming and J lost 0 bases; unmatched junction nucleotides: 13. CDR3 protein: CSARPPPGTSGDPSYEQYF. CDR3 DNA: TGCAGTGCTAGACCTCCGCCGGGGACTAGCGGGGACCCCTCCTACGAGCAGTACTTC.

This chain uses TRBV30 with TRBJ2-5, with D hard to call. This CDR3 has 13 amino acids. Trimming stripped 2 bases from V and 5 bases from J, with 12 bases between. Germline values: CDR1 GTSNPN, CDR2 SVGIG (reference sequence). Here the CDR3 reads CAWSRAPWETQYF. Here the CDR3 DNA reads TGTGCCTGGAGTAGGGCACCTTGGGAGACCCAGTACTTC.

This clonotype was observed a few times. The chain is built from TRBV3-1 and TRBJ2-2; TRBD2 matches at 7 bases. Germline-derived CDR1 and CDR2 are LGHDT and YNNKEL (reference sequence). This CDR3 has 19 amino acids. V lost 6 bases and J lost 4; bases outside the gene matches: 20. The CDR3 loop reads CASSQRRLADYEGTGELFF. The CDR3 DNA reads TGTGCCAGCAGTCAACGTCGACTAGCCGATTATGAAGGCACCGGGGAGCTGTTTTTT.

CDR3 loop: CASQGLAVNNEQFF. The DNA for the CDR3 is TGTGCCAGCCAGGGACTAGCGGTTAACAATGAGCAGTTCTTC. This rearrangement joins TRBV2 to TRBJ2-1; TRBD2 agrees at 11 bases. The CDR3 sequence is 14 residues long. J gave up 5 bases and V 8 bases, and 5 bases lay outside the gene matches. The germline V gene encodes CDR1 SNHLY and CDR2 FYNNEI. Based on the CDR3 plus reference TRBV2 and TRBJ2-1, the full variable domain is EPEVTQTPSHQVTQMGQEVILRCVPISNHLYFYWYRQILGQKVEFLVSFYNNEISEKSEIFDDQFSVERPDGSNFTLKIRSTKLEDSAMYFCASQGLAVNNEQFFGPGTRLTVL.

This chain connects TRBV20-1 to TRBJ2-3, with 7 bases fitting TRBD1. The J segment lost 4 bases and the V segment lost 6 bases, leaving 7 bases of the junction unmatched. CDR1 DFQATT and CDR2 SNEGSKA come from the germline V gene (reference sequence). The CDR3 is 13 residues long. The CDR3 coding sequence is TGCAGTGCCGAGCGGCAGGGGGCAGATACGCAGTATTTT. Amino acids: CSAERQGADTQYF.

The V gene is TRBV30, the J gene TRBJ2-1; D unclear. The CDR3 is made up of 16 amino acids. Per germline, CDR1 GTSNPN and CDR2 SVGIG (reference sequence). The V gene lost 2 bases and the J gene lost 0 bases, with 14 bases spanning the gap. In DNA form, the CDR3 reads TGTGCCTGGAGTAAAGGATGGGCGAGCTCCTACAATGAGCAGTTCTTC. It translates to CAWSKGWASSYNEQFF. Supplemented by reference TRBV30 and TRBJ2-1, the full variable domain reads SQTIHQWPATLVQPVGSPLSLECTVEGTSNPNLYWYRQAAGRGLQLLFYSVGIGQISSEVPQNLSASRPQDRQFILSSKKLLLSDSGFYLCAWSKGWASSYNEQFFGPGTRLTVL.

The chain recombines TRBV7-8 with TRBJ2-5; TRBD2 matches 7 bases. The end of the DNA aligns better with TRBJ2-7, so the J call may be wrong. CDR1 and CDR2 (germline): SGHVS, FQNEAQ. CDR3 size: 14 residues. CDR3 in DNA: TGTGCCAGCAGCAGGCGACTAGCAGGCTACGAGCAGTACTTC. Encoded protein: CASSRRLAGYEQYF.

The rearrangement uses TRBV5-1 and TRBJ2-1; no clear D gene. Germline V gene sequence: CDR1 SGHRS, CDR2 YFSETQ. The CDR3 is 15 amino acids. Deletions cut 0 bases from V and 1 base from J, with 8 bases between. The chain's CDR3 is CASSLEARSYNEQFF. The CDR3 bases are TGCGCCAGCAGCTTGGAGGCAAGGTCCTACAATGAGCAGTTCTTC.

The J gene is TRBJ2-3, the V gene TRBV20-1; D not resolved. This CDR3 is built from 15 residues. CDR1 and CDR2 (germline): DFQATT, SNEGSKA (reference sequence). V dropped 3 bases and J dropped 1 base, with 14 bases sitting between them. CDR3 amino acids: CSASLRRLGTDTQYF. The CDR3 DNA reads as TGCAGTGCTAGCCTGCGGAGACTGGGCACAGATACGCAGTATTTT.

The CDR3 loop reads CATINDRHTEAFF. CDR3 sequence (DNA): TGTGCCACCATTAACGACCGCCACACTGAAGCTTTCTTT. The chain is built from TRBV10-3 and TRBJ1-1; D is ambiguous. Trimming pared 10 bases from V and 3 bases from J, leaving 15 bases between. This CDR3 comprises 13 residues. The germline gives CDR1 ENHRY, CDR2 SYGVKD.

The sample holds a few counts of this clonotype. The chain combines TRBV4-2 with TRBJ2-1, with D hard to call. The ends were cut back, 0 bases at V and 5 bases at J, with 2 bases in the middle. Germline V gene sequence: CDR1 LGHNA, CDR2 YNFKEQ. This CDR3 spans 12 amino acids. CDR3 in DNA: TGTGCCAGCAGCCAAGATGACAATGAGCAGTTCTTC. Protein: CASSQDDNEQFF.

Here the CDR3 DNA reads TGTGCCACGGGGGAGAGCTCCTACAATGAGCAGTACTTC. Protein sequence: CATGESSYNEQYF. The J gene is TRBJ2-1, the V gene TRBV6-2 or TRBV6-3, with a weak D call TRBD2 (6 bases). The DNA end is more similar to TRBJ2-7, so the J call may be wrong. CDR1 is MNHEY and CDR2 is SVGEGT in the germline V gene. The CDR3 covers 13 residues.

This clonotype was picked up a small number of times. The chain employs TRBV29-1 and TRBJ1-4; maybe TRBD1 (6 bases). Germline lookup yields CDR1 SQVTM and CDR2 ANQGSEA. The CDR3 spans 13 residues. Deletions cut 7 bases from V and 4 bases from J, with 13 bases between. The CDR3 sequence is CSATGLGNEKLFF. CDR3 nucleotide sequence: TGCAGCGCAACAGGGTTGGGTAATGAAAAACTGTTTTTT.

The chain has TRBV4-2 and TRBJ2-4; unclear D gene. The J call is doubtful: the DNA matches TRBJ2-5 better. Germline V gives CDR1 LGHNA, CDR2 YNFKEQ. This CDR3 contains 13 residues. Here the CDR3 reads CASSQGVKETQYF. In nucleotides, the CDR3 is TGTGCCAGCAGCCAAGGGGTGAAAGAGACCCAGTACTTC.

The V gene is TRBV25-1, the J gene TRBJ1-2; D is possibly TRBD1 (6 bases). Germline values: CDR1 MGHDK, CDR2 SYGVNS. The CDR3 sequence is 15 residues long. Trimming took off 1 base at V and 2 bases at J, with 11 bases between the two ends. Here the CDR3 reads CASSESRTVNYGYTF. The CDR3 region has the DNA TGTGCCAGCAGTGAATCCCGGACAGTCAACTATGGCTACACCTTC.

The chain carries TRBV20-1 and TRBJ2-4, with D perhaps TRBD2 (6 bases). Trimming stripped 6 bases from V and 15 bases from J, with 24 bases between. The CDR3 totals 13 residues. Per the germline V gene, CDR1 is DFQATT and CDR2 is SNEGSKA (reference sequence). The CDR3: CSAKDSSDYERYF. The CDR3 DNA is TGCAGTGCCAAAGACTCCTCGGACTACGAGCGGTACTTC.

This rearrangement joins TRBV28 to TRBJ1-1; D not certain. CDR1 is MDHEN, CDR2 SYDVKM, per germline. This CDR3 has 14 residues. Trimming took off 3 bases at V and 3 bases at J, with 11 bases between the two ends. The CDR3 region is CASSLGQLHTEAFF. The CDR3 DNA sequence: TGTGCCAGCAGTTTGGGTCAGCTTCACACTGAAGCTTTCTTT.

The chain carries TRBV2 and TRBJ1-2, with D perhaps TRBD1 (6 bases). Trimming pared 2 bases from V and 5 bases from J, leaving 15 bases between. This CDR3 comprises 15 residues. Germline V CDR1 and CDR2: SNHLY, FYNNEI. The CDR3 is CASSESGVPNYGYTF. The CDR3 coding sequence is TGTGCCAGCAGTGAATCAGGGGTTCCCAATTATGGCTACACCTTC. Combining the CDR3 with reference TRBV2 and TRBJ1-2 gives the whole variable domain EPEVTQTPSHQVTQMGQEVILRCVPISNHLYFYWYRQILGQKVEFLVSFYNNEISEKSEIFDDQFSVERPDGSNFTLKIRSTKLEDSAMYFCASSESGVPNYGYTFGSGTRLTVV.

The chain carries TRBV2 and TRBJ2-7; D call uncertain. In germline, CDR1 is SNHLY, CDR2 FYNNEI. Trimming removed 4 bases from V and 0 bases from J, with 13 bases in between. The CDR3 loop spans 15 amino acids. In DNA, the CDR3 is TGTGCCAGCAGTGGCGGAGTTTGGAGCTCCTACGAGCAGTACTTC. Translation gives CASSGGVWSSYEQYF.

In this sample, this clonotype turned up a few times. The chain is built from TRBV6-6 and TRBJ2-1, with TRBD2 matching over 9 bases. V gave up 6 bases and J gave up 7 bases; unmatched junction bases: 16. CDR3 length: 17 amino acids. The germline V gene has CDR1 MNHNY and CDR2 SVGAGI (reference sequence). CDR3 loop: CASSRPKIAGVLNEQFF. As DNA, the CDR3 is TGTGCCAGCAGCCGGCCTAAAATAGCGGGAGTATTAAATGAGCAGTTCTTC.

The chain carries TRBV12-3 or TRBV12-4 and TRBJ2-5, with D perhaps given as TRBD1 or TRBD2 (6 bases each). The J call may be mistaken, given a closer DNA end match to TRBJ2-4. CDR3 length equals 15 residues. Here the CDR3 DNA reads TGTGCCAGCAGTTTAGAGGGGGGTCATAGGGACATTCAGTACTTC. Protein: CASSLEGGHRDIQYF.

The chain carries TRBV7-2 and TRBJ2-5, with D possibly being TRBD2 (7 bases). V gave up 7 bases and J gave up 0 bases, with 15 bases separating them. CDR1 and CDR2 (germline): SGHTA, FQGNSA. There are 15 residues in the CDR3. The CDR3: CASTVGGAYQETQYF. The CDR3 region has the DNA TGTGCCAGCACTGTAGGGGGGGCGTACCAAGAGACCCAGTACTTC.